This T cell receptor (beta chain) comes out of a study of CD8 T cells in ankylosing spondylitis. Overall study findings and caveats: Apparently characteristic of ankylosing spondylitis blood was a TCR beta motif (roughly eight highly homologous variants). Matched ankylosing spondylitis synovial fluid reportedly showed significant enrichment of disease-linked clones. Relatively scarce in peripheral blood, disease-linked clones were CD8+.

There are 11 residues in the CDR3. The V gene's germline CDR1 is SQVTM and CDR2 ANQGSEA. V was shortened by 5 bases and J by 3 bases, with 8 bases between the two germline ends. With molecular barcodes, quantitative 5'-RACE was used to make the TCR beta libraries. TCRdb used MiXCR to reprocess the 5' RACE reads, holding one entry per CDR3 protein. Of around 130,000 distinct CDR3 sequences listed, roughly 6.6% are singletons. This clonotype was observed many times. Its specificity is not known. Sequenced material: blood, either unsorted or a sorted T cell fraction (not recorded which). This sequence originates from a male donor with ankylosing spondylitis or in good health (not recorded which). The chain joins TRBV29-1 to TRBJ2-7; D unclear. The DNA for the CDR3 is TGCAGCGTTACGAACAGCTACGAGCAGTACTTC. It translates to CSVTNSYEQYF.